One and the same sample provided the 15 T cell receptor beta chains below, sequenced in a study of PD-L1 blockade in urothelial cancer. Data came from immunoSEQ multiplex PCR; TCRdb stores just in-frame clones and leaves some out. The sample holds roughly 45,000 clones, approximately 80% seen once. Time point indicated: peripheral blood 6 weeks after treatment start. The sequencing here drew on PBMCs, taken around atezolizumab (anti-PD-L1) treatment. The receptors derive from a man in his 70s with urothelial cancer.

The chain couples TRBV27 to TRBJ1-1; TRBD1 matches at 7 bases. The CDR3 has 18 residues. V was pared by 5 bases and J by 4 bases, with 19 bases of the junction left unmatched. Germline loops: CDR1 MNHEY, CDR2 SMNVEV (reference sequence). CDR3 loop: CASSPFAIGQAWLTEAFF. The CDR3 DNA follows: TGTGCCAGCAGTCCCTTCGCGATTGGACAGGCCTGGCTCACTGAAGCTTTCTTT.

This rearrangement joins TRBV7-9 to TRBJ2-7; 14 nucleotides line up with TRBD2. CDR1 SEHNR and CDR2 FQNEAQ come from the germline V gene (reference sequence). With 4 bases clipped from V and 4 bases from J, the junction kept 6 bases outside the gene matches. The CDR3 is 16 amino acids. CDR3 amino acids: CASSSPGLAGVYEQYF. CDR3 sequence (DNA): TGTGCCAGCAGCTCACCGGGACTAGCGGGAGTTTACGAGCAGTACTTC.

The V and J genes are TRBV4-1 and TRBJ2-3; 9 bases fit TRBD1. V lost 3 bases to trimming and J lost 2 bases; unmatched junction nucleotides: 9. This CDR3 is built from 17 residues. Germline lookup yields CDR1 MGHRA and CDR2 YSYEKL. The CDR3 region has the DNA TGCGCCAGCAGCCAGAGGGACAGGGAGAAATACACAGATACGCAGTATTTT. This codes for CASSQRDREKYTDTQYF.

This chain uses TRBV9 with TRBJ2-1; D is uncertain. V dropped 4 bases and J dropped 4 bases, with 9 bases sitting between them. The length of the CDR3 is 13 residues. Germline-derived CDR1 and CDR2 are SGDLS and YYNGEE. The CDR3 protein is CASSLFSYNEQFF. The CDR3 DNA reads TGTGCCAGCAGCCTGTTTAGTTACAATGAGCAGTTCTTC. The full variable domain, rest sourced from reference TRBV9 and TRBJ2-1, is DSGVTQTPKHLITATGQRVTLRCSPRSGDLSVYWYQQSLDQGLQFLIQYYNGEERAKGNILERFSAQQFPDLHSELNLSSLELGDSALYFCASSLFSYNEQFFGPGTRLTVL.

The CDR3 here is CSAAGPRYNEQFF. As DNA, the CDR3 is TGCAGCGCAGCGGGGCCCCGCTACAATGAGCAGTTCTTC. This chain joins TRBV29-1 and TRBJ2-1; 7 bases line up with TRBD2. Germline lookup yields CDR1 SQVTM and CDR2 ANQGSEA. The CDR3 consists of 13 residues. J lost 3 bases, V lost 7 bases, and 6 bases had no gene match.

The V call is TRBV7-2, the J call TRBJ2-6; D gene unclear. V lost 1 base and J 3 bases, leaving 7 bases between the germline ends. This CDR3 is 15 amino acids long. Germline V gives CDR1 SGHTA, CDR2 FQGNSA. CDR3 nucleotide sequence: TGTGCCAGCAGCTTAGTACGAGTTGGGGCCAACGTCCTGACTTTC. The encoded protein is CASSLVRVGANVLTF.

By share of the sample, this clone is medium-sized. The V and J genes are TRBV6-6 and TRBJ1-1; no clear D. The CDR3 contains 12 residues. Trimming removed 6 bases at V and 4 bases at J, with 9 bases between. The V gene's germline CDR1 is MNHNY and CDR2 SVGAGI (reference sequence). CDR3 nucleotides: TGTGCCAGCAGGCAAGCCTCCACTGAAGCTTTCTTT. Protein product: CASRQASTEAFF.

Details on this clone: The junction departs from germline at one end; a sequencing error may be responsible. The chain joins TRBV28 to TRBJ2-7; D gene uncertain. Germline V gene lookup returns CDR1 MDHEN and CDR2 SYDVKM. CDR3 length: 12 residues. In DNA form, the CDR3 reads TGTGCCAGCAGTCCGCCTAACCTCAATCCCCTCTTC. Protein product: CASSPPNLNPLF.

The chain couples TRBV2 to TRBJ2-7, with TRBD1 identical over 7 bases. Germline CDR1 and CDR2: SNHLY and FYNNEI. The CDR3 consists of 12 residues. V trimming: 8 bases; J trimming: 6 bases; junction bases outside the gene matches: 7. The CDR3 DNA sequence: TGTGCCAGCCGGGACAGAGTTTTCGAGCAGTACTTC. It specifies CASRDRVFEQYF.

This chain joins TRBV9 and TRBJ1-2, with unresolved D. CDR1 is SGDLS, CDR2 YYNGEE, per germline. The CDR3 runs to 13 residues. V gave up 4 bases and J gave up 3 bases, with 10 bases separating them. The CDR3 here is CASSQAGDYGYTF. The CDR3 DNA reads TGTGCCAGCAGCCAGGCCGGGGACTATGGCTACACCTTC. Looking up the rest from reference TRBV9 and TRBJ1-2 gives the full variable domain: DSGVTQTPKHLITATGQRVTLRCSPRSGDLSVYWYQQSLDQGLQFLIQYYNGEERAKGNILERFSAQQFPDLHSELNLSSLELGDSALYFCASSQAGDYGYTFGSGTRLTVV.

The genes are TRBV7-6 and TRBJ1-1; D may be TRBD1 (6 bases). V lost 5 bases and J 5 bases, leaving 12 bases between the germline ends. CDR1 is SGHVS, CDR2 FNYEAQ, per germline. The CDR3 runs to 13 residues. For the CDR3, the DNA is TGTGCCAGCAGCACAAATACAGGGACTGAAGCTTTCTTT. Translation: CASSTNTGTEAFF. Filled out from reference TRBV7-6 and TRBJ1-1, the complete variable domain reads GAGVSQSPRYKVTKRGQDVALRCDPISGHVSLYWYRQALGQGPEFLTYFNYEAQQDKSGLPNDRFSAERPEGSISTLTIQRTEQRDSAMYRCASSTNTGTEAFFGQGTRLTVV.

The genes are TRBV18 and TRBJ1-3; the D gene is possibly TRBD1 (5 bases). Germline lookup yields CDR1 KGHSH and CDR2 LQKENI. CDR3 length: 16 residues. The V gene lost 6 bases and the J gene lost 4 bases, with 19 bases spanning the gap. In nucleotides, the CDR3 is TGTGCCAGCTCCCCCGATCGGGACTTGACCGGAAACACCATATATTTT. Translated, it gives CASSPDRDLTGNTIYF.

The chain uses TRBV4-1 and TRBJ2-3, with TRBD2 matching over 8 bases. This CDR3 contains 14 residues. Germline loops: CDR1 MGHRA, CDR2 YSYEKL. The trim removed 4 bases at V and 3 bases at J, leaving 3 bases unmatched. CDR3 nucleotide sequence: TGCGCCAGCAGCCCAGGACTAGCAACAGATACGCAGTATTTT. It codes for CASSPGLATDTQYF.

V gene TRBV5-5 combines with J gene TRBJ1-2; a possible D gene is TRBD1 (6 bases). The V gene lost 0 bases and the J gene lost 8 bases, with 20 bases spanning the gap. This CDR3 contains 16 residues. CDR1 and CDR2 from the germline V gene are SGHKS and YYEKEE (reference sequence). Here the CDR3 reads CASSLEYLAGERGYTF. For the CDR3, the DNA is TGTGCCAGCAGCTTGGAATACTTAGCAGGGGAAAGGGGCTACACCTTC.

The chain employs TRBV10-3 and TRBJ2-7; TRBD1 might be the D (6 bases). This CDR3 contains 15 residues. Germline values: CDR1 ENHRY, CDR2 SYGVKD. The V and J ends lost 4 bases and 4 bases respectively, with 17 bases between them. The DNA for the CDR3 is TGTGCCATCAGTGGGGACATTGCCGCCCTATACGAGCAGTACTTC. Translating it yields CAISGDIAALYEQYF.